This TCR beta chain appears in the sequencing data of a study of cytomegalovirus exposure and HLA in healthy donors. Study information: Of several hundred genotyped donors, around 84% clustered with self-reported Caucasian donors. General study findings and limits: The study labeled 150 to 200 TCR beta chains cytomegalovirus-associated.

Whereas donors were nominally healthy upon sampling, unrecorded immune exposures were probable. Primers for the PCR totalled 60 Vbeta and 13 Jbeta. Only in-frame clones appear in the TCRdb table, and some are missing; sequencing was by immunoSEQ multiplex PCR. The sample yields about 190,000 clones, about 90% seen once. With respect to this clone: Its antigen is currently unknown.

The CDR3 runs 15 residues. Germline-derived CDR1 and CDR2 are SNHLY and FYNNEI. V gave up 2 bases and J gave up 6 bases; unmatched junction bases: 7. The TCR originated in a man aged 25 to 45 in good health and CMV-seronegative. Sequenced material: PBMCs. V and J are TRBV2 and TRBJ2-1, with TRBD2 identical over 7 bases. The CDR3 sequence is CASSEPISSGNEQFF. The CDR3 DNA reads as TGTGCCAGCAGTGAACCGATTTCTAGCGGCAATGAGCAGTTCTTC.